The clone carrying this T cell receptor (beta chain) was observed a few times. The antigen remains unidentified. This entry comes from a study of cytomegalovirus exposure and HLA in healthy donors. Study overall: Across 350 to 400 genotyped donors, roughly 85% landed in the Caucasian-associated ancestry cluster.

Points from the study as a whole: Among TCR sequences, most were rare, though some public TCRs appeared in many donors.

The V end was cut by 5 bases, the J end by 6 bases, with 17 bases between. CDR3 length: 14 residues. Per the germline V gene, CDR1 is MNHNY and CDR2 is SVGAGI (reference sequence). Nominally healthy donors provided the samples, though records likely missed some immune exposures. The PCR had 60 Vbeta and 13 Jbeta primers. Generated by immunoSEQ multiplex PCR, the TCRdb table keeps only in-frame clones and is missing some. Of 130,000 or so clones listed, around 80% were seen once; the top ten hold roughly 5%. The sample taken for sequencing was PBMCs. This chain joins TRBV6-6 and TRBJ2-7, with D hard to call. This TCR came from a man aged 30 to 45 in good health and CMV-seronegative. CDR3 in DNA: TGTGCCAGCAGTGGCTCAGAGAGAGGCCCCGAGCAGTACTTC. As protein: CASSGSERGPEQYF.